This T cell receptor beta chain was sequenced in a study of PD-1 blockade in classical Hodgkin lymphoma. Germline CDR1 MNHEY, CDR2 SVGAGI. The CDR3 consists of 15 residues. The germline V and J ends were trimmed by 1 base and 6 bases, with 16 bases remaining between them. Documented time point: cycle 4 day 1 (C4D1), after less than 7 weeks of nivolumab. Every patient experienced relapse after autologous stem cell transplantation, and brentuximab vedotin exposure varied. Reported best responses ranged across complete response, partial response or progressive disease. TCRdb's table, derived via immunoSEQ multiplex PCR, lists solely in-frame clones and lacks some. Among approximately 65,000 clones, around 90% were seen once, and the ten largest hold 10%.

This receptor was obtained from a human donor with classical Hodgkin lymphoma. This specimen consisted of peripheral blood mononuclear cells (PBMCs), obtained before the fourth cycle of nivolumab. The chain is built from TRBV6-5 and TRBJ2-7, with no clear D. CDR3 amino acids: CASSYLGGSAPEQYF. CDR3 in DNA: TGTGCCAGCAGTTACTTAGGTGGCAGCGCGCCCGAGCAGTACTTC.